This TCR beta chain was found in a study of shared clonotypes between healthy human individuals. A word on this clone: The target antigen is unknown.

Germline CDR1 and CDR2: ENHRY and SYGVKD. Between the trimmed V and J ends, which lost 10 bases and 0 bases, there was a span of 11 bases. This CDR3 is 13 amino acids long. Overall study findings and caveats: Only blood underwent sampling, and tissue repertoires likely differ.

Method: immunoSEQ multiplex PCR; TCRdb's copy keeps in-frame clones and lacks some. This table has about 320,000 clones, over 75% appearing once. This sequence joins TRBV10-3 and TRBJ2-3; D call uncertain. The sample was memory CD8+ T cells sorted from blood. Subset indicated: CD45RO+ cells pooled with CCR7-negative TemRA cells. This sequence was found in a young man in good health. As DNA, the CDR3 is TGTGCCAGCCCGGAGCCTAGCACAGATACGCAGTATTTT. This encodes CASPEPSTDTQYF.